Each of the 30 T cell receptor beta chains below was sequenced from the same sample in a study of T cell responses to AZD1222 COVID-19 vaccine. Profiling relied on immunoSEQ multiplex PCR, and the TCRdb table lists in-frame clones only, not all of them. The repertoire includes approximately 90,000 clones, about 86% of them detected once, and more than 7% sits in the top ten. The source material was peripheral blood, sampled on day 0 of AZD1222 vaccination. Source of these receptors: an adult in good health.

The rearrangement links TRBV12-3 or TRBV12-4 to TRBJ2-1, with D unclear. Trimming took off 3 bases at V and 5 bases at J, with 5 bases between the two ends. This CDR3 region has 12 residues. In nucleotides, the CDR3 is TGTGCCAGCAGTTTCTTTGACAATGAGCAGTTCTTC. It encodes CASSFFDNEQFF.

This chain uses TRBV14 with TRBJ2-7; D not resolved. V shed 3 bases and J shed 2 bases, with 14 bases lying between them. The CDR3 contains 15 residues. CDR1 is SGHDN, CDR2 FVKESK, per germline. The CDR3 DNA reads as TGTGCCAGCAGCCAGACTCGAGAGACCCCCTACGAGCAGTACTTC. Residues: CASSQTRETPYEQYF.

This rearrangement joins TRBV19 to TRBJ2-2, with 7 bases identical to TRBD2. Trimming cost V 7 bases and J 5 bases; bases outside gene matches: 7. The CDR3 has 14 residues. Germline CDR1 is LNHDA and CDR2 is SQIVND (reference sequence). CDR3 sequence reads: CASTGGGYTGELFF. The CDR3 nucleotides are TGTGCCAGTACTGGCGGGGGTTATACCGGGGAGCTGTTTTTT.

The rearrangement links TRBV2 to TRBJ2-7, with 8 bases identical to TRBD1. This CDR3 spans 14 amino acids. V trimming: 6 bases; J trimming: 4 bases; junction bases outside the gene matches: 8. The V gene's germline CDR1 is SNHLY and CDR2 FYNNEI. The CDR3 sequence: CASRQDRVGYEQYF. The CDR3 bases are TGTGCCAGCAGGCAGGACAGGGTTGGGTACGAGCAGTACTTC. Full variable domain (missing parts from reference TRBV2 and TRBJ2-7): EPEVTQTPSHQVTQMGQEVILRCVPISNHLYFYWYRQILGQKVEFLVSFYNNEISEKSEIFDDQFSVERPDGSNFTLKIRSTKLEDSAMYFCASRQDRVGYEQYFGPGTRLTVT.

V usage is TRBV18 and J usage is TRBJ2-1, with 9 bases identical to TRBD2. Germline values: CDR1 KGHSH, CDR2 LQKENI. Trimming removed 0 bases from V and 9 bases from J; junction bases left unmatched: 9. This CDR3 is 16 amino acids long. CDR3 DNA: TGTGCCAGCTCACCACCCTCCGGCGGGAGGGCGGGTGAGCAGTTCTTC. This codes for CASSPPSGGRAGEQFF.

The CDR3 here is CASREPNEKLFF. The CDR3 nucleotides are TGTGCCAGCAGGGAGCCCAATGAAAAACTGTTTTTT. The chain is built from TRBV19 and TRBJ1-4, with a tentative D call TRBD1 (5 bases). The ends were cut back, 9 bases at V and 5 bases at J, with 10 bases in the middle. This CDR3 spans 12 amino acids. Germline V gene sequence: CDR1 LNHDA, CDR2 SQIVND (reference sequence).

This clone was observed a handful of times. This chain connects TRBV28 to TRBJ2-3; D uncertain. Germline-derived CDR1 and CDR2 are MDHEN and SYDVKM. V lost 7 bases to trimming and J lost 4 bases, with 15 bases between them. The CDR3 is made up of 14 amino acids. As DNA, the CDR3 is TGTGCCAGCAACGTCCCGTCGAGTCCAGATACGCAGTATTTT. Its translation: CASNVPSSPDTQYF. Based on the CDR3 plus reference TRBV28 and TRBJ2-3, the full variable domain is DVKVTQSSRYLVKRTGEKVFLECVQDMDHENMFWYRQDPGLGLRLIYFSYDVKMKEKGDIPEGYSVSREKKERFSLILESASTNQTSMYLCASNVPSSPDTQYFGPGTRLTVL.

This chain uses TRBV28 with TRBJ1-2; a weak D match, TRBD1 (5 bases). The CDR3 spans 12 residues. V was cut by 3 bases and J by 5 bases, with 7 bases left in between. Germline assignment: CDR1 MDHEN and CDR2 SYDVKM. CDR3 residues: CASSFQGYGYTF. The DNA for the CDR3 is TGTGCCAGCAGTTTCCAGGGATATGGCTACACCTTC.

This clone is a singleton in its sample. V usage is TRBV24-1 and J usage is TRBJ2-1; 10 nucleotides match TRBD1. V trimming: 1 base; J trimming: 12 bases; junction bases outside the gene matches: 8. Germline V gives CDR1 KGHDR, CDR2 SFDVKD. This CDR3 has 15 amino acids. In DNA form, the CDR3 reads TGTGCCACCAGTGATTTAGGACAGGGGGGTTTTGGGCAGTTCTTC. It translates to CATSDLGQGGFGQFF.

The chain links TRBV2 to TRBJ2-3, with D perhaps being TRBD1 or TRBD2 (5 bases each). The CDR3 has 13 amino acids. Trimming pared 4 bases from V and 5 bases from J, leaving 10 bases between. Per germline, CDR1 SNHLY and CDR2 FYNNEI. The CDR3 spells CASSVPGRDTQYF. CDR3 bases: TGTGCCAGCAGTGTACCGGGACGAGATACGCAGTATTTT.

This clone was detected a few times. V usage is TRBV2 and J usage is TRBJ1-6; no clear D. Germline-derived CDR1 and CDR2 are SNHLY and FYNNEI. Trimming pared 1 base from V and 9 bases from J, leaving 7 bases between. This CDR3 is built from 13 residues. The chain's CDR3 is CASSEGPSSPLHF. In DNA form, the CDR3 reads TGTGCCAGCAGTGAAGGGCCCTCTTCACCCCTCCACTTT.

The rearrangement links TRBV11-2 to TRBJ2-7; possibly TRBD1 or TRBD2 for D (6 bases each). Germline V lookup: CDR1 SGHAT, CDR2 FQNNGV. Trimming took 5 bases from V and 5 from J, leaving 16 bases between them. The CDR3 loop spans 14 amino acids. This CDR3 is CASSGRGRVHEQYF. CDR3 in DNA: TGTGCCAGCAGCGGCCGGGGGCGCGTCCACGAGCAGTACTTC.

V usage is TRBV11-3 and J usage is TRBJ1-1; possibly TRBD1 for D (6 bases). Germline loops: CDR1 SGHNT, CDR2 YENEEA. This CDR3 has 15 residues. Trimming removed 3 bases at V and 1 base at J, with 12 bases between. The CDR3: CASSLGGTQNTEAFF. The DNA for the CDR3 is TGTGCCAGCAGCTTGGGCGGGACACAGAACACTGAAGCTTTCTTT.

CDR3 sequence reads: CASRGGQSYEQYF. In DNA form, the CDR3 reads TGTGCCAGCAGAGGCGGACAGTCCTACGAGCAGTACTTC. The rearrangement joins TRBV12-3 or TRBV12-4 to TRBJ2-7, with a possible D match to TRBD1 (6 bases). The CDR3 length is 13 residues. Trimming took 6 bases from V and 1 from J, leaving 10 bases between them.

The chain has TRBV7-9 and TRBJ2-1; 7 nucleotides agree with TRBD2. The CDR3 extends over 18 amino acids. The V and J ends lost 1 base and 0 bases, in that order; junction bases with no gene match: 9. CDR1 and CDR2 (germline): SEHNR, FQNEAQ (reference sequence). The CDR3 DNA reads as TGTGCCAGCAGCTTAGAAAGGCTAGCGGATCTCTCCTACAATGAGCAGTTCTTC. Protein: CASSLERLADLSYNEQFF.

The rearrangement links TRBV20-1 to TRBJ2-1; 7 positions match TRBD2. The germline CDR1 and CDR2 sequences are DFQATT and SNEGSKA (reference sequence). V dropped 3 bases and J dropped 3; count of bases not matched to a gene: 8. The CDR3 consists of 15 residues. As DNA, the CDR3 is TGCAGTGCTAGTTCCTTCGGGGGGAACTACAATGAGCAGTTCTTC. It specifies CSASSFGGNYNEQFF.

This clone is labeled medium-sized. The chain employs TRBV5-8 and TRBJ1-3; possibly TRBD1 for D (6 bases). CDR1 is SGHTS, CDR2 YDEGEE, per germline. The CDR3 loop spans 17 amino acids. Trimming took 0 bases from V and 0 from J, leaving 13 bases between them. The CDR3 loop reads CASSLEAGASSGNTIYF. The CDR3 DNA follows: TGTGCCAGCAGCTTGGAGGCGGGGGCGAGCTCTGGAAACACCATATATTTT.

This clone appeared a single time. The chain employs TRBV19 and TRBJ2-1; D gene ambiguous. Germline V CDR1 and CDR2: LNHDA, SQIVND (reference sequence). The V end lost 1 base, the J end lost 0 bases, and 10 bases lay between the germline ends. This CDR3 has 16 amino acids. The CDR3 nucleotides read TGTGCCAGTAGTATAGTAGGCATGAGCTCCTACAATGAGCAGTTCTTC. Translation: CASSIVGMSSYNEQFF.

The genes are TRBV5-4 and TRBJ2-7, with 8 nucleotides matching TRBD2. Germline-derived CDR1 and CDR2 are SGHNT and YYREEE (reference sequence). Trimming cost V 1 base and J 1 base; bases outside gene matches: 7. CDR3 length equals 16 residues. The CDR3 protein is CASSLRFAGGSYEQYF. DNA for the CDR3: TGTGCCAGCAGCTTGAGGTTTGCGGGAGGATCCTACGAGCAGTACTTC.

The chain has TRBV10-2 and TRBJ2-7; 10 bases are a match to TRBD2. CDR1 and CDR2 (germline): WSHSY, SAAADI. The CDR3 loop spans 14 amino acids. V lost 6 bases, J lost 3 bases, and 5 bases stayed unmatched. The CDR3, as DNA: TGCGCCAGCAGCATAGCGGGAGGCAACTACGAGCAGTACTTC. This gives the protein CASSIAGGNYEQYF.

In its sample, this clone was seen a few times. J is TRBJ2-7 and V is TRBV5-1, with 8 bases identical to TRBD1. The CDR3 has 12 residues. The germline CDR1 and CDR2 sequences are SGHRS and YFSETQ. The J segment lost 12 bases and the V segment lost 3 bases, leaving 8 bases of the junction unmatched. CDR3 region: CASSSSRDRLYF. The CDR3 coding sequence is TGCGCCAGCAGCTCAAGCCGGGACAGGTTGTACTTC. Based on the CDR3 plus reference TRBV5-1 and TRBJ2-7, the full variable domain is KAGVTQTPRYLIKTRGQQVTLSCSPISGHRSVSWYQQTPGQGLQFLFEYFSETQRNKGNFPGRFSGRQFSNSRSEMNVSTLELGDSALYLCASSSSRDRLYFGPGTRLTVT.

The CDR3 DNA follows: TGTGCCAGCAGTTTAACAGGGGGCGCAACAGATACGCAGTATTTT. This translates into CASSLTGGATDTQYF. This chain connects TRBV6-5 to TRBJ2-3; 9 bases fit TRBD1. The V gene end was trimmed by 4 bases and the J gene end by 3 bases; junction bases not matched to a gene: 5. CDR1 and CDR2 from the germline V gene are MNHEY and SVGAGI. The CDR3 has 15 residues.

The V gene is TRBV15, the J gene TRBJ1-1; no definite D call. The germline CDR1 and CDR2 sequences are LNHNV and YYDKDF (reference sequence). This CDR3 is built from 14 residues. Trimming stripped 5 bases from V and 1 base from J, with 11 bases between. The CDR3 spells CATSREARNTEAFF. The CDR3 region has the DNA TGTGCCACCAGCCGGGAGGCAAGGAACACTGAAGCTTTCTTT.

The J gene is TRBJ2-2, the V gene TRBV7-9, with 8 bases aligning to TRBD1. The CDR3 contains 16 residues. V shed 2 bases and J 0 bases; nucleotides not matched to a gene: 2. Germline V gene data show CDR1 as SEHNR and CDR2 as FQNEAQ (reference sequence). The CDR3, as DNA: TGTGCCAGCAGCTTAAGACAGGGGCCGAACACCGGGGAGCTGTTTTTT. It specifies CASSLRQGPNTGELFF.

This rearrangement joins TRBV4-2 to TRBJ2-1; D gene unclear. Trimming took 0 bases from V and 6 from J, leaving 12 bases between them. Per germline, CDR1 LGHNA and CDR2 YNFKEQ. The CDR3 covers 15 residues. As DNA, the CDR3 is TGTGCCAGCAGCCAAGAGGCAGGTAGGCTCAATGAGCAGTTCTTC. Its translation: CASSQEAGRLNEQFF.

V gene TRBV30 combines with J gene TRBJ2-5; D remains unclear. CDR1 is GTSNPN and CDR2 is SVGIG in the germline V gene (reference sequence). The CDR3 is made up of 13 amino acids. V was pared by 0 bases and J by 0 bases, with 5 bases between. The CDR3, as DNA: TGTGCCTGGAGTGTACCGAACCAAGAGACCCAGTACTTC. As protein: CAWSVPNQETQYF.

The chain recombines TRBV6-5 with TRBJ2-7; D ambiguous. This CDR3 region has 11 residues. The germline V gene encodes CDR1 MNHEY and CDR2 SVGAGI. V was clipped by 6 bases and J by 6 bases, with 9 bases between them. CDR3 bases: TGTGCCAGCAGATCAGAGATCGAGCAGTACTTC. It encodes CASRSEIEQYF.

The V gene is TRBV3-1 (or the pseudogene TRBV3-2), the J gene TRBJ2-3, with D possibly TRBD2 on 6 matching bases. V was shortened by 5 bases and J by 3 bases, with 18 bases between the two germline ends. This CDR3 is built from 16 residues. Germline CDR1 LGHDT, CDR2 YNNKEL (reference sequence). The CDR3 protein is CASSGDAAGLTDTQYF. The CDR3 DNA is TGTGCCAGCAGCGGGGACGCCGCGGGGCTGACAGATACGCAGTATTTT.

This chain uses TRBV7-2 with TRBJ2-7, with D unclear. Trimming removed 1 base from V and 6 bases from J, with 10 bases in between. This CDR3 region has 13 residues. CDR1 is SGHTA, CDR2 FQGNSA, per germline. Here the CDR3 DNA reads TGTGCCAGCAGCTTAGGAGGCGTCGTCGAGCAGTACTTC. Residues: CASSLGGVVEQYF.

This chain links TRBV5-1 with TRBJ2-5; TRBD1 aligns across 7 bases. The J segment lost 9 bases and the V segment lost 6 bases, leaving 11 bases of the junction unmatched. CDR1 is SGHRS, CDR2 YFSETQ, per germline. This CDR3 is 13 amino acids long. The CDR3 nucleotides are TGCGCCAGCACGGAACAGGGGCTTTGGGCCCAGTACTTC. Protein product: CASTEQGLWAQYF.